Below, 23 T cell receptor beta chains from the same sample are listed, as sequenced in a study of T cell changes during pregnancy in multiple sclerosis (dated by TCRdb to about 2019). Library method: the immunoSEQ multiplex PCR assay. This is the immuneACCESS table as TCRdb keeps it, with only in-frame sequences that have V and J called. A part of the clones is gone; compared with another copy, unresolved V genes explain less than half, and the rest is unexplained. The sample table shows roughly 69,000 clones, and approximately 90% are seen once. The ten largest make up roughly 1.6% of the sample. The sequences come from peripheral blood, collected after pregnancy. Receptors were obtained from a female donor with multiple sclerosis, enrolled in a pregnancy study.

This clone is a singleton in its sample. The chain recombines TRBV30 with TRBJ1-2; D is undetermined. Per germline, CDR1 GTSNPN and CDR2 SVGIG (reference sequence). Trimming stripped 7 bases from V and 5 bases from J, with 14 bases between. The CDR3 contains 12 residues. CDR3 sequence: CASLGLSYGYTF. DNA of the CDR3: TGTGCCTCACTAGGCTTGTCTTATGGCTACACCTTC.

This chain links TRBV4-2 with TRBJ1-2, with 7 bases matching TRBD1. V dropped 0 bases and J dropped 2; count of bases not matched to a gene: 3. Germline lookup yields CDR1 LGHNA and CDR2 YNFKEQ. There are 15 residues in the CDR3. CDR3 amino acids: CASSQDETGNYGYTF. The CDR3 DNA reads TGTGCCAGCAGCCAAGATGAGACAGGGAACTATGGCTACACCTTC.

The chain has TRBV7-6 and TRBJ2-1; TRBD2 matches 9 bases. Trimming cost V 6 bases and J 0 bases; bases outside gene matches: 3. The CDR3 contains 15 residues. Germline lookup yields CDR1 SGHVS and CDR2 FNYEAQ. The DNA for the CDR3 is TGTGCCAGCAGTTTTAGCGGGAGCTCCTACAATGAGCAGTTCTTC. Translated: CASSFSGSSYNEQFF.

The chain links TRBV2 to TRBJ1-2; tentatively, D is TRBD1 (6 bases). Trimming removed 8 bases at V and 3 bases at J, with 16 bases between. The CDR3 is made up of 14 amino acids. Germline loops: CDR1 SNHLY, CDR2 FYNNEI. The CDR3 protein is CASPGAETYYGYTF. The CDR3 DNA sequence: TGTGCCAGCCCAGGGGCGGAAACTTACTATGGCTACACCTTC.

The CDR3 region has the DNA TGTGCCAGCAGCTTTCTGCGGGGGGGAGGGACTGAAGCTTTCTTT. Translation gives CASSFLRGGGTEAFF. This chain uses TRBV13 with TRBJ1-1; tentative D call: TRBD1 (5 bases). CDR1 and CDR2 (germline): PRHDT, FYEKMQ (reference sequence). The V and J ends lost 3 bases and 5 bases respectively, with 16 bases between them. The CDR3 is 15 residues long.

The sample holds a few counts of this clone. The V and J genes are TRBV4-2 and TRBJ1-2, with D unresolved. Looked up from germline, CDR1 is LGHNA and CDR2 is YNFKEQ. This CDR3 is 14 amino acids long. Trimming stripped 1 base from V and 0 bases from J, with 6 bases between. The CDR3 sequence is CASSQGRTNYGYTF. As DNA, the CDR3 is TGTGCCAGCAGCCAAGGGAGGACTAACTATGGCTACACCTTC.

V usage is TRBV19 and J usage is TRBJ1-2, with TRBD1 as a possible D gene (5 bases). Trimming took 3 bases from V and 5 from J, leaving 13 bases between them. The CDR3 loop spans 14 amino acids. Germline V gene sequence: CDR1 LNHDA, CDR2 SQIVND (reference sequence). CDR3 sequence reads: CASSIQGAEYGYTF. CDR3 nucleotide sequence: TGTGCCAGTAGTATCCAAGGGGCTGAATATGGCTACACCTTC. Full variable domain (remainder filled in from reference TRBV19 and TRBJ1-2): DGGITQSPKYLFRKEGQNVTLSCEQNLNHDAMYWYRQDPGQGLRLIYYSQIVNDFQKGDIAEGYSVSREKKESFPLTVTSAQKNPTAFYLCASSIQGAEYGYTFGSGTRLTVV.

This clone was counted a few times. The genes are TRBV10-1 and TRBJ1-5; D is unclear. This CDR3 spans 13 amino acids. The ends were cut back, 5 bases at V and 5 bases at J, with 10 bases in the middle. The V gene's germline CDR1 is WNHNN and CDR2 SYGVQD (reference sequence). The CDR3 region has the DNA TGCGCCAGCAGTTCCGACATCCATCAGCCCCAGCATTTT. Amino acids: CASSSDIHQPQHF.

The rearrangement uses TRBV18 and TRBJ2-7, with 10 bases fitting TRBD2. CDR3 size: 14 residues. The J segment lost 4 bases and the V segment lost 3 bases, leaving 3 bases of the junction unmatched. CDR1 KGHSH and CDR2 LQKENI come from the germline V gene. The CDR3 DNA follows: TGTGCCAGCTCACCCGGGACTAGCGAATACGAGCAGTACTTC. It specifies CASSPGTSEYEQYF.

The V gene is TRBV5-1, the J gene TRBJ2-5; 8 nucleotides align to TRBD2. The V gene's germline CDR1 is SGHRS and CDR2 YFSETQ. The trim removed 1 base at V and 1 base at J, leaving 6 bases unmatched. This CDR3 is built from 16 residues. The CDR3 bases are TGCGCCAGCAGCTTGTTAGCGGGACTATCCCAAGAGACCCAGTACTTC. The encoded protein is CASSLLAGLSQETQYF.

The V gene is TRBV7-9, the J gene TRBJ1-5, with a tentative D call TRBD1 (5 bases). The germline V gene encodes CDR1 SEHNR and CDR2 FQNEAQ (reference sequence). This CDR3 is 14 amino acids long. Trimming removed 5 bases from V and 5 bases from J, with 13 bases in between. The CDR3 loop is CASSPEWGDQPQHF. In nucleotides, the CDR3 is TGTGCCAGCAGCCCCGAATGGGGGGATCAGCCCCAGCATTTT.

The chain couples TRBV19 to TRBJ1-1; TRBD1 is a possible D gene (5 bases). V lost 6 bases, J lost 0 bases, and 8 bases lay in between. Germline CDR1 and CDR2: LNHDA and SQIVND (reference sequence). This CDR3 has 13 residues. The CDR3 nucleotides are TGTGCCAGTAGGGGACTTTTGAACACTGAAGCTTTCTTT. As protein: CASRGLLNTEAFF.

The rearrangement uses TRBV9 and TRBJ2-2; 7 bases fit TRBD2. The ends lost 4 bases at V and 7 bases at J; junction bases unmatched: 13. The CDR3 has 16 residues. The V gene's germline CDR1 is SGDLS and CDR2 YYNGEE. CDR3 loop: CASSPRAGMSHGELFF. As DNA, the CDR3 is TGTGCCAGCAGCCCCCGAGCGGGAATGTCGCACGGGGAGCTGTTTTTT.

J is TRBJ2-3 and V is TRBV28; the D gene is possibly TRBD1 (6 bases). Germline CDR1 is MDHEN and CDR2 is SYDVKM. The CDR3 contains 15 residues. Trimming removed 8 bases at V and 4 bases at J, with 19 bases between. CDR3 loop: CASLLGGRAADTQYF. The CDR3 DNA follows: TGTGCCAGCCTACTAGGGGGTCGAGCGGCAGATACGCAGTATTTT.

The chain is built from TRBV5-1 and TRBJ2-5; the match to TRBD1 covers 9 bases. In germline, CDR1 is SGHRS, CDR2 YFSETQ. The CDR3 has 16 residues. The J segment lost 2 bases and the V segment lost 0 bases, leaving 5 bases of the junction unmatched. CDR3 in amino acids: CASSLGDRVAQETQYF. DNA of the CDR3: TGCGCCAGCAGCTTGGGGGACAGGGTAGCTCAAGAGACCCAGTACTTC.

J is TRBJ2-2 and V is TRBV7-9; 7 bases are a match to TRBD1. The CDR3 is 15 amino acids. The germline V gene encodes CDR1 SEHNR and CDR2 FQNEAQ (reference sequence). J was trimmed by 1 base and V by 3 bases; bases with no gene match: 2. The CDR3 DNA reads TGTGCCAGCAGCTTTTGGACAGGGAACACCGGGGAGCTGTTTTTT. Protein product: CASSFWTGNTGELFF.

The CDR3 loop is CASSSLAGNTQYF. CDR3 coding DNA: TGTGCCAGCAGCTCTCTAGCGGGAAACACCCAGTACTTC. The chain joins TRBV7-3 to TRBJ2-5; 9 bases fit TRBD2. Germline values: CDR1 SGHTA, CDR2 FQGTGA. The CDR3 is 13 residues long. After removal of 4 bases from V and 8 bases from J, the junction contained 5 bases not matched to a gene.

This sequence joins TRBV6-5 and TRBJ1-1, with D hard to call. Germline-derived CDR1 and CDR2 are MNHEY and SVGAGI. CDR3 length equals 14 residues. V was pared by 3 bases and J by 2 bases, with 10 bases between. CDR3 region: CASSYNGQNTEAFF. DNA for the CDR3: TGTGCCAGCAGTTATAACGGTCAAAACACTGAAGCTTTCTTT.

As DNA, the CDR3 is TGCGCCAGCAGTGAGATGGCAGACTATGGCTACACCTTC. Amino acids: CASSEMADYGYTF. The V call is TRBV10-1, the J call TRBJ1-2; D uncertain. Germline V gene sequence: CDR1 WNHNN, CDR2 SYGVQD (reference sequence). This CDR3 has 13 amino acids. The V gene lost 2 bases and the J gene lost 3 bases, with 7 bases spanning the gap.

J is TRBJ2-3 and V is TRBV7-2; D unresolved. Germline V gene data show CDR1 as SGHTA and CDR2 as FQGNSA. Trimming took off 7 bases at V and 2 bases at J, with 13 bases between the two ends. The CDR3 contains 14 residues. The CDR3 here is CASTPVRITDTQYF. CDR3 in DNA: TGTGCCAGCACCCCCGTGAGGATCACAGATACGCAGTATTTT.

This clone was recorded only once. This chain links TRBV23-1 with TRBJ2-3; 7 bases align to TRBD1. TRBV23-1 is treated as an ORF (open reading frame) with a function not yet certain. The CDR3 covers 17 residues. The junction had 12 bases not matched to a gene; V was cut back by 0 bases and J by 6 bases. CDR3 residues: CASSQSNLDRVEDTQYF. In DNA form, the CDR3 reads TGCGCCAGCAGTCAATCAAACCTAGACAGGGTAGAGGATACGCAGTATTTT.

The DNA of the CDR3 is TGTGCCAGCTCACCGTCCAGACTAGTTTATGGCGAGCAGTACTTC. It is translated as CASSPSRLVYGEQYF. This rearrangement joins TRBV18 to TRBJ2-7, with D perhaps TRBD2 (6 bases). The CDR3 contains 15 residues. Per the germline V gene, CDR1 is KGHSH and CDR2 is LQKENI. V lost 3 bases, J lost 6 bases, and 18 bases lay in between.

This chain connects TRBV7-2 to TRBJ2-7; 7 bases agree with TRBD2. The V gene's germline CDR1 is SGHTA and CDR2 FQGNSA. V trimming: 1 base; J trimming: 12 bases; junction bases outside the gene matches: 12. The length of the CDR3 is 14 residues. CDR3 residues: CASSLEAAGVGGYF. CDR3 coding DNA: TGTGCCAGCAGCTTAGAGGCGGCGGGAGTGGGGGGGTACTTC.